This T cell receptor (beta chain) was recorded in a study of blood T cell repertoires in COVID-19. Study details: Nucleic acid was either cDNA or gDNA, and it came from T cells, B-cell-depleted T cells, or PBMCs.

CDR3 size: 14 residues. CDR1 is SGHDN and CDR2 is FVKESK in the germline V gene. Losses at the gene ends were 3 bases for V and 2 bases for J; bases not matched to a gene: 3. TCRdb's copy holds only in-frame clones and misses some; the assay was immunoSEQ multiplex PCR. Of about 160,000 clones listed, around four fifths are singletons. Study members were between about 18 and 100 years old and lived in 20 to 25 US regions. Participants' reported clinical history set cohort assignment. The chain has TRBV14 and TRBJ1-1, with 7 bases that match TRBD1. This clonotype originated in a woman aged 45 to 65 who had recovered from COVID-19. Sequencing input: PBMCs or T cells enriched from blood (not recorded which). CDR3 nucleotides: TGTGCCAGCAGCCAGACAGGGCTTAACACTGAAGCTTTCTTT. Its protein is CASSQTGLNTEAFF.